This T cell receptor (beta chain) stems from a study of technical replicates of blood from several donors. Clones were read by immunoSEQ multiplex PCR, and TCRdb kept only the in-frame ones, dropping some. This table holds tens of thousands of clones, 85% to 95% found once. J gave up 2 bases and V 10 bases, and 9 bases lay outside the gene matches. This CDR3 contains 14 residues. Germline lookup yields CDR1 WNHNN and CDR2 SYGVQD (reference sequence). The receptor was isolated from a human donor in good health. Some clones in this sample may be carry-over from other donors' samples. The sample comprised PBMCs. The J gene is TRBJ1-1, the V gene TRBV10-1; 8 nucleotides line up with TRBD1. CDR3 loop: CATMVQGANTEAFF. CDR3 bases: TGCGCCACCATGGTCCAGGGGGCTAACACTGAAGCTTTCTTT.